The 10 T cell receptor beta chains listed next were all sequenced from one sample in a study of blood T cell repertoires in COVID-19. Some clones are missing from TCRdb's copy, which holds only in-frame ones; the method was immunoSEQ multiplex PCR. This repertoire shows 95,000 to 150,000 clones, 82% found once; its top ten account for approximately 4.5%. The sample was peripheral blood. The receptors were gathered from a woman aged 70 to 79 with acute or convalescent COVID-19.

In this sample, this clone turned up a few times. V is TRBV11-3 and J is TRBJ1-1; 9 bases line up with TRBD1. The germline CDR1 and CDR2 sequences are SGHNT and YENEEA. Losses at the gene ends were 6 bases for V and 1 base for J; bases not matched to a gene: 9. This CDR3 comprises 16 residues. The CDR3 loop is CASRPLDRGPNTEAFF. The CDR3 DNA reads TGTGCCAGCAGACCTCTGGACAGGGGCCCGAACACTGAAGCTTTCTTT.

The DNA for the CDR3 is TGTGCCATCAGTGGGCCGTCCCCCAATGAGCAGTTCTTC. Residues: CAISGPSPNEQFF. This chain links TRBV10-3 with TRBJ2-1; D is unclear. The CDR3 length is 13 residues. The germline gives CDR1 ENHRY, CDR2 SYGVKD. The ends were cut back, 4 bases at V and 6 bases at J, with 10 bases in the middle.

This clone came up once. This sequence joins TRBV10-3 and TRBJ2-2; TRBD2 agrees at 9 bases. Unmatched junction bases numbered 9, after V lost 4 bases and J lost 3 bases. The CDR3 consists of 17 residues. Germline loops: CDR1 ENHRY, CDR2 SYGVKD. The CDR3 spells CAISGQRGAYHTGELFF. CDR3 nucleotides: TGTGCCATCAGTGGGCAGCGGGGGGCTTACCACACCGGGGAGCTGTTTTTT.

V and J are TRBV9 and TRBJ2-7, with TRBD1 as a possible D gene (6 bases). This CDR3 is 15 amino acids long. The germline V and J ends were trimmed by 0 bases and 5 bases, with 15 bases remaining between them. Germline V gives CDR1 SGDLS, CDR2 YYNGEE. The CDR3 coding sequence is TGTGCCAGCAGCGTAGTAGCAGGGACACTAAACGAGCAGTACTTC. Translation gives CASSVVAGTLNEQYF.

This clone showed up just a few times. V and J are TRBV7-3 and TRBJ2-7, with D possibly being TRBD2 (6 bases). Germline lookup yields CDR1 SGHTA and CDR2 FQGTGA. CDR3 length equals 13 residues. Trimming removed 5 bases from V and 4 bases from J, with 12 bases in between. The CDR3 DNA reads TGTGCCAGCAGCGTGGGACTGACTTACGAGCAGTACTTC. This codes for CASSVGLTYEQYF.

The CDR3 DNA sequence: TGCGCCAGCAGCTTGACAGCCTGGTCCTACGAGCAGTACGTC. As protein: CASSLTAWSYEQYV. The rearrangement links TRBV5-1 to TRBJ2-7, with no clear D. This CDR3 comprises 14 residues. Trimming stripped 1 base from V and 1 base from J, with 9 bases between. Germline lookup yields CDR1 SGHRS and CDR2 YFSETQ.

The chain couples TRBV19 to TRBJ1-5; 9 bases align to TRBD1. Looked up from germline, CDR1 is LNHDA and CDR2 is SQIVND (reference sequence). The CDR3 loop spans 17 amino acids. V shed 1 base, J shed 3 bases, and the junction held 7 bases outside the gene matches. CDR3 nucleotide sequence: TGTGCCAGTAGTATAGTCGGGGGGACAGGGAACAATCAGCCCCAGCATTTT. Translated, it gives CASSIVGGTGNNQPQHF. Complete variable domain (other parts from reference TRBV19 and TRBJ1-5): DGGITQSPKYLFRKEGQNVTLSCEQNLNHDAMYWYRQDPGQGLRLIYYSQIVNDFQKGDIAEGYSVSREKKESFPLTVTSAQKNPTAFYLCASSIVGGTGNNQPQHFGDGTRLSIL.

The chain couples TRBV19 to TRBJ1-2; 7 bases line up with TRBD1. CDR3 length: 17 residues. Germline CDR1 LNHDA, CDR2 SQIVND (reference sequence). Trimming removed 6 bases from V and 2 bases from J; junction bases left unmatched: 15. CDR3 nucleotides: TGTGCCAGTAGCATTCACAGAGGGGGCGCGGGAAACTATGGCTACACCTTC. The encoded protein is CASSIHRGGAGNYGYTF.

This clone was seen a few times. The CDR3 coding sequence is TGTGCCACCAGTGATTCAGGGGTTCAGCCCCAGCATTTT. It encodes CATSDSGVQPQHF. The V gene is TRBV24-1, the J gene TRBJ1-5; TRBD1 is a possible D gene (6 bases). The V and J ends lost 2 bases and 6 bases respectively, with 7 bases between them. CDR3 length: 13 residues. Germline V gene data show CDR1 as KGHDR and CDR2 as SFDVKD.

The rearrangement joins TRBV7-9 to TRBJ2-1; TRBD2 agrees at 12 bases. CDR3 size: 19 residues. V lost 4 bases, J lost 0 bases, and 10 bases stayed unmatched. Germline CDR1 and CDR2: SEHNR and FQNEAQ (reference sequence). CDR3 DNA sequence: TGTGCCAGCAGCTCAACGACTAGCGGGGGTAGTAGCTCCTACAATGAGCAGTTCTTC. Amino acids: CASSSTTSGGSSSYNEQFF.